A selection of T cell receptor beta chains follows, all from one sample in a study of T-cell memory formation after mild COVID-19. TCRdb re-analysed the 5' RACE reads in MiXCR, keeping a single row per CDR3 protein. The sample holds nearly 110,000 distinct CDR3 sequences, 9.5% to 15% seen once. The sample comprised PBMCs or a T cell subset sorted from them (not recorded which). The receptors come from an adult woman who had mild COVID-19 (a few samples of this study predate the infection). Cell type and time point are not known. CDR3s include the opening cysteine and the closing phenylalanine or tryptophan. D genes are given only for firm matches. The size entry is marked missing in some rows and otherwise reads once, few, many or a size class.

.,TRBV25-1,15,few,TRBJ2-3,CASSEWGERTDTQYF,TGTGCCAGCAGTGAATGGGGGGAGCGCACAGATACGCAGTATTTT
TRBD1,TRBV12-3/TRBV12-4,15,.,TRBJ1-6,CASSRGSSYNSPLHF,TGTGCCAGCAGCAGGGGGAGCTCCTATAATTCACCCCTCCACTTT
TRBD2,TRBV9,18,.,TRBJ2-3,CASSASGLATTSTDTQYF,TGTGCCAGCAGCGCCAGCGGACTAGCGACTACTAGCACAGATACGCAGTATTTT
.,TRBV19,16,few,TRBJ2-3,CASSSDPGPSTDTQYF,TGTGCCAGTAGTTCGGATCCGGGCCCCAGCACAGATACGCAGTATTTT
.,TRBV5-1,15,.,TRBJ2-3,CASSPADRITDTQYF,TGCGCCAGCAGCCCGGCAGACAGGATCACAGATACGCAGTATTTT
.,TRBV7-9,14,.,TRBJ2-1,CASRDGSTYNEQFF,TGTGCCAGCAGGGACGGGTCCACGTACAATGAGCAGTTCTTC
.,TRBV9,14,.,TRBJ2-7,CASSPVGGQNEQYF,TGTGCCAGCAGCCCCGTGGGGGGGCAGAACGAGCAGTACTTC
.,TRBV20-1,14,.,TRBJ2-7,CSARGEGISYEQYF,TGCAGTGCTAGAGGCGAGGGAATCTCCTACGAGCAGTACTTC
TRBD1,TRBV19,15,few,TRBJ2-1,CASSIWDRGGNEQFF,TGTGCCAGTAGTATTTGGGACAGGGGAGGCAATGAGCAGTTCTTC
TRBD2,TRBV7-9,13,few,TRBJ2-3,CASSWEGPDTQYF,TGTGCCAGCAGCTGGGAGGGGCCAGATACGCAGTATTTT
TRBD2,TRBV6-5,14,many,TRBJ2-1,CASQTSGRGNEQFF,TGTGCCAGCCAAACTAGCGGGAGAGGCAATGAGCAGTTCTTC
.,TRBV7-9,13,many,TRBJ2-7,CASLATESYEQYF,TGTGCCAGCTTAGCGACGGAGTCCTACGAGCAGTACTTC
.,TRBV20-1,13,.,TRBJ2-7,CSASGTTSYEQYF,TGCAGTGCTAGTGGGACAACCTCCTACGAGCAGTACTTC
TRBD1,TRBV27,15,.,TRBJ2-1,CATRGSGQGDNEQFF,TGTGCCACCCGGGGGTCGGGACAGGGAGACAATGAGCAGTTCTTC
TRBD2,TRBV30,14,.,TRBJ2-5,CAWRTGLEVETQYF,TGTGCCTGGAGAACGGGACTAGAAGTAGAGACCCAGTACTTC
TRBD1,TRBV24-1,13,many,TRBJ2-7,CATSYGQGHEQYF,TGTGCCACCAGCTACGGACAGGGACACGAGCAGTACTTC
.,TRBV2,17,medium-sized,TRBJ2-7,CASSERGLVLRFYEQYF,TGTGCCAGCAGTGAAAGAGGGCTAGTTCTCCGTTTCTACGAGCAGTACTTC
.,TRBV11-3,15,.,TRBJ1-2,CASSSHDGERNGYTF,TGTGCCAGCAGCTCCCACGATGGGGAGAGGAATGGCTACACCTTC
.,TRBV19,15,many,TRBJ2-1,CASSIGMSSYNEQFF,TGTGCCAGTAGTATAGGGATGAGCTCCTACAATGAGCAGTTCTTC
TRBD1,TRBV3-1,17,.,TRBJ1-2,CASSQGDSRHLNYGYTF,TGTGCCAGCAGCCAAGGGGACAGTCGGCACCTTAACTATGGCTACACCTTC
TRBD1,TRBV5-6,16,few,TRBJ2-5,CASSSGQRIHQETQYF,TGTGCCAGCAGCTCGGGACAGCGAATACACCAAGAGACCCAGTACTTC
TRBD1,TRBV6-2/TRBV6-3,18,few,TRBJ1-1,CASKISGGVGFMNTEAFF,TGTGCCAGCAAAATATCAGGGGGCGTTGGGTTCATGAACACTGAAGCTTTCTTT
TRBD2,TRBV4-1,16,.,TRBJ2-1,CASSQDGSGGHNEQFF,TGCGCCAGCAGCCAAGATGGCAGCGGGGGGCACAATGAGCAGTTCTTC
.,TRBV3-2,16,.,TRBJ2-1,CASSLAGGPSYNEQFF,TGTGCCAGCAGCCTAGCGGGAGGACCCTCCTACAATGAGCAGTTCTTC
.,TRBV11-3,13,.,TRBJ2-1,CASSSDEYNEQFF,TGTGCCAGCAGCTCGGACGAATACAATGAGCAGTTCTTC
.,TRBV5-5,13,.,TRBJ2-7,CASSLELPYEQYF,TGTGCCAGCAGCTTGGAATTGCCCTACGAGCAGTACTTC
.,TRBV6-2/TRBV6-3,14,few,TRBJ2-2,CASRQPSDTGELFF,TGTGCCAGCAGGCAGCCCTCGGACACCGGGGAGCTGTTTTTT
TRBD2,TRBV19,17,few,TRBJ2-7,CASSMSLAGASSYEQYF,TGTGCCAGTAGTATGAGTCTAGCGGGAGCCAGCTCCTACGAGCAGTACTTC
.,TRBV5-1,15,few,TRBJ1-3,CASSLGDRSGNTIYF,TGCGCCAGCAGCTTGGGGGATCGCTCTGGAAACACCATATATTTT
.,TRBV19,13,many,TRBJ1-5,CASSFSLNQPQHF,TGTGCCAGTAGTTTCAGCCTCAATCAGCCCCAGCATTTT
.,TRBV7-9,13,.,TRBJ2-7,CASSLSGRYEQYF,TGTGCCAGCAGCTTATCGGGGCGCTACGAGCAGTACTTC
.,TRBV29-1,14,.,TRBJ1-1,CSVTRVSMNTEAFF,TGCAGCGTTACTAGGGTTTCTATGAACACTGAAGCTTTCTTT
.,TRBV23-1,14,few,TRBJ2-1,CASSHKWGYNEQFF,TGCGCCAGCAGCCATAAGTGGGGGTACAATGAGCAGTTCTTC
.,TRBV7-2,14,many,TRBJ2-2,CASSSSDSTGELFF,TGTGCCAGCAGCAGCAGCGACTCTACCGGGGAGCTGTTTTTT
.,TRBV7-9,12,many,TRBJ2-6,CASSSGANVLTF,TGTGCCAGCAGCTCTGGGGCCAACGTCCTGACTTTC
TRBD2,TRBV11-2,15,few,TRBJ2-3,CASRAIAGGMNTQYF,TGTGCCAGCAGGGCCATAGCGGGAGGTATGAATACGCAGTATTTT
.,TRBV6-6,10,few,TRBJ2-1,CASSNNEQFF,TGTGCCAGCAGCAACAATGAGCAGTTCTTC
TRBD2,TRBV27,16,.,TRBJ2-5,CASALLAGGPQETQYF,TGTGCCAGCGCATTACTAGCGGGGGGACCACAAGAGACCCAGTACTTC
.,TRBV10-3,15,few,TRBJ2-7,CAISEENRLSREQYF,TGTGCCATCAGTGAGGAAAACCGGCTTTCACGCGAGCAGTACTTC
.,TRBV7-6,11,.,TRBJ2-1,CASSTYNEQFF,TGTGCCAGCAGCACCTACAATGAGCAGTTCTTC
.,TRBV7-9,11,few,TRBJ1-1,CASSSEQATFF,TGTGCCAGCAGCTCCGAGCAAGCGACTTTCTTT
TRBD2,TRBV7-9,17,.,TRBJ2-3,CASIKTWGTSQADTQYF,TGTGCCAGCATCAAAACCTGGGGGACTAGTCAAGCAGATACGCAGTATTTT
TRBD1,TRBV5-1,16,.,TRBJ2-7,CASSLDWTGGSYEQYF,TGCGCCAGCAGCTTGGATTGGACAGGGGGGTCCTACGAGCAGTACTTC
TRBD1,TRBV29-1,15,few,TRBJ1-3,CSVEDRDRTGNTIYF,TGCAGCGTTGAAGATCGGGACAGAACTGGAAACACCATATATTTT
TRBD1,TRBV7-9,14,.,TRBJ1-6,CASSSSTGQSPLHF,TGTGCCAGCAGCTCTTCGACAGGGCAATCACCCCTCCACTTT